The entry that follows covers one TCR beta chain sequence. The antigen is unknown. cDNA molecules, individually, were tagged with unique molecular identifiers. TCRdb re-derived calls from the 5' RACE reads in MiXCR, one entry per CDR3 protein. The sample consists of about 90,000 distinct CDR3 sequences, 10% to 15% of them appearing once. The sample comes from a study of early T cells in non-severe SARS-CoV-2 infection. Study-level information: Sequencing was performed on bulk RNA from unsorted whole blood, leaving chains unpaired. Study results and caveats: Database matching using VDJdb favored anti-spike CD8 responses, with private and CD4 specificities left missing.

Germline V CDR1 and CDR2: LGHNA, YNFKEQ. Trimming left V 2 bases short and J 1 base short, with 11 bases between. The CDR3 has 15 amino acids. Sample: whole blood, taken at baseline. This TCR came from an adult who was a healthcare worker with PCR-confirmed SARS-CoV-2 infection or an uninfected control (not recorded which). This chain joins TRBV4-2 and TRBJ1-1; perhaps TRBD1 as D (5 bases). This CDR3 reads CASSQSAGGNTEAFF. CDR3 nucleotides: TGTGCCAGCAGCCAAAGTGCTGGGGGGAACACTGAAGCTTTCTTT.